Listed below are T cell receptor beta chains from one sample, sequenced in a study of identical twins. MiXCR, applied by TCRdb to the 5' RACE reads, yields one record per CDR3 protein. In the table there are approximately 220,000 distinct CDR3 sequences, less than 8% of which are singletons. The same data also contributed to another study, on yellow fever vaccine responses in identical twins.

The sequencing input was memory (CD45RO+) T cells sorted from blood. The receptors stem from a woman aged 18-35 years in good health. The CDR3 runs from the conserved cysteine through the conserved F or W. Each record gives: clone size, V gene, J gene, D gene, CDR3 protein, CDR3 DNA. The D gene is left open where the match is weak. Not all rows give a size; the values are once, few, many and, for expanded clones, a class.

NA	TRBV6-6	TRBJ2-5	NA	CASSPQGGETQYF	TGTGCCAGCAGCCCCCAGGGAGGAGAGACCCAGTACTTC
many	TRBV5-1	TRBJ1-5	NA	CASSLNGDNQPQHF	TGCGCCAGCAGCTTGAACGGGGATAATCAGCCCCAGCATTTT
NA	TRBV6-1	TRBJ2-3	NA	CASSEAVGAGFGDTQYF	TGTGCCAGCAGTGAAGCCGTGGGGGCAGGGTTCGGGGATACGCAGTATTTT
NA	TRBV21-1	TRBJ2-1	NA	CASSSALHNEQFF	TGTGCCAGCAGCAGTGCCTTGCACAATGAGCAGTTCTTC
many	TRBV7-8	TRBJ2-7	NA	CASSLPAGAWDEQYF	TGTGCCAGCAGCTTACCCGCAGGGGCGTGGGACGAGCAGTACTTC
few	TRBV11-2	TRBJ2-3	TRBD1	CASSSGQGAIFGTDTQYF	TGTGCCAGCAGCTCCGGACAGGGGGCGATTTTTGGTACAGATACGCAGTATTTT
many	TRBV4-2	TRBJ2-7	NA	CASSQEEADSSYEQYF	TGTGCCAGCAGCCAAGAGGAAGCGGACAGCTCCTACGAGCAGTACTTC
many	TRBV15	TRBJ2-7	NA	CATSREPGAPYEQYF	TGTGCCACCAGCAGAGAGCCAGGTGCCCCCTACGAGCAGTACTTC
many	TRBV12-3/TRBV12-4	TRBJ2-4	NA	CASSWDGENIQYF	TGTGCCAGCAGTTGGGACGGGGAAAACATTCAGTACTTC
NA	TRBV11-2	TRBJ2-4	TRBD2	CASSLSHPGGVGKNIQYF	TGTGCCAGCAGCTTATCCCATCCCGGGGGGGTGGGCAAAAACATTCAGTACTTC
NA	TRBV5-5	TRBJ2-3	NA	CASSRRGTSDTQYF	TGTGCCAGCAGCCGAAGAGGGACGTCAGATACGCAGTATTTT
NA	TRBV11-1	TRBJ2-3	TRBD2	CASSTGLLAAGGPTQDTQYF	TGTGCCAGCAGCACCGGCCTACTCGCGGCGGGGGGGCCGACTCAAGATACGCAGTATTTT
many	TRBV4-3	TRBJ1-4	NA	CASSPQPDNEKLFF	TGCGCCAGCAGCCCCCAACCTGATAATGAAAAACTGTTTTTT
many	TRBV6-4	TRBJ2-1	TRBD2	CASSPTSGGAGEQFF	TGTGCCAGCAGTCCGACTAGCGGGGGGGCCGGTGAGCAGTTCTTC
few	TRBV5-1	TRBJ1-4	NA	CASRRGLTNEKLFF	TGCGCCAGCAGAAGGGGACTGACTAATGAAAAACTGTTTTTT
many	TRBV25-1	TRBJ1-6	NA	CATGPFSPLHF	TGTGCCACCGGGCCCTTTTCACCCCTCCACTTT
NA	TRBV6-1	TRBJ2-7	NA	CASILRVGIEQYF	TGTGCCAGCATTCTTAGAGTGGGGATCGAGCAGTACTTC
many	TRBV6-5	TRBJ2-7	NA	CASSPDRYEQYF	TGTGCCAGCAGCCCTGACAGATACGAGCAGTACTTC
few	TRBV19	TRBJ1-5	NA	CASSTLKMELGQPQHF	TGTGCCAGTAGTACGCTTAAGATGGAACTAGGTCAGCCCCAGCATTTT
few	TRBV5-6	TRBJ2-1	TRBD1	CASSAIRGPEQFF	TGTGCCAGCAGCGCCATTAGGGGGCCTGAGCAGTTCTTC
many	TRBV19	TRBJ2-2	TRBD2	CASSTLAGVDGELFF	TGTGCCAGTAGTACCCTAGCGGGAGTTGACGGGGAGCTGTTTTTT
NA	TRBV6-1	TRBJ1-5	TRBD1	CASADTGGVSNQPQHF	TGTGCCTCGGCTGATACAGGGGGTGTTAGCAATCAGCCCCAGCATTTT
few	TRBV7-2	TRBJ2-3	NA	CASSLGGSDTDTQYF	TGTGCCAGCAGCTTAGGGGGCAGCGATACAGATACGCAGTATTTT
many	TRBV20-1	TRBJ2-3	TRBD2	CSARRGLAGGVDTQYF	TGCAGTGCCCGCCGGGGGCTAGCGGGAGGGGTTGATACGCAGTATTTT
many	TRBV5-1	TRBJ1-2	NA	CASSLRDDGYTF	TGCGCCAGCAGCTTGCGGGATGATGGCTACACCTTC
NA	TRBV28	TRBJ2-7	NA	CASSLTGQSYEQYF	TGTGCCAGCAGTTTAACGGGGCAGTCCTACGAGCAGTACTTC
few	TRBV12-5	TRBJ2-5	NA	CASGREGPTTF	TGTGCTAGTGGTAGAGAGGGACCGACGACATTC
NA	TRBV27	TRBJ2-3	NA	CASSSYGPDTQYF	TGTGCCAGCAGTTCATATGGCCCAGATACGCAGTATTTT
few	TRBV9	TRBJ2-1	NA	CASSVADAANEQFF	TGTGCCAGCAGCGTAGCTGACGCGGCAAATGAGCAGTTCTTC
few	TRBV7-9	TRBJ2-6	NA	CASTGPGQVSGANVLTF	TGTGCCAGCACCGGACCGGGACAAGTCTCTGGGGCCAACGTCCTGACTTTC
many	TRBV11-2	TRBJ2-5	NA	CASSLFRTHQETQYF	TGTGCCAGCAGTTTGTTCAGGACCCACCAAGAGACCCAGTACTTC
NA	TRBV5-6	TRBJ2-3	TRBD1	CASSSDRGRPDTQYF	TGTGCCAGCAGCTCAGACAGGGGGCGCCCAGATACGCAGTATTTT
NA	TRBV6-1	TRBJ1-1	NA	CASSGVWAGVITEAFF	TGTGCCAGCAGTGGAGTCTGGGCAGGAGTTATCACTGAAGCTTTCTTT
many	TRBV20-1	TRBJ1-3	NA	CSARDESSPGNTIYF	TGCAGTGCTAGGGACGAATCCAGCCCTGGAAACACCATATATTTT
NA	TRBV13	TRBJ1-4	NA	CASSQTASGTPNEKLFF	TGTGCCAGCAGCCAGACCGCCTCCGGGACCCCTAATGAAAAACTGTTTTTT
NA	TRBV28	TRBJ1-5	TRBD1	CASSYGQGNNQPQHF	TGTGCCAGCAGTTATGGACAGGGCAACAATCAGCCCCAGCATTTT
NA	TRBV6-1	TRBJ2-2	NA	CASSTPLAANTGELFF	TGTGCCAGCAGCACTCCCCTTGCGGCGAACACCGGGGAGCTGTTTTTT
NA	TRBV6-2/TRBV6-3	TRBJ1-5	NA	CASSRELGNQPQHF	TGTGCCAGCTCGCGGGAGTTAGGCAATCAGCCCCAGCATTTT
NA	TRBV6-5	TRBJ2-5	NA	CASSYTQETQYF	TGTGCCAGCAGTTACACCCAAGAGACCCAGTACTTC
many	TRBV20-1	TRBJ1-1	NA	CSATIPGLRNTEAFF	TGCAGTGCTACGATCCCGGGACTTAGGAACACTGAAGCTTTCTTT
few	TRBV2	TRBJ2-7	NA	CASSEDSYYEQYF	TGTGCCAGCAGTGAGGACAGCTACTACGAGCAGTACTTC
few	TRBV6-2/TRBV6-3	TRBJ2-3	NA	CASPRSTDTQYF	TGTGCCAGCCCCAGAAGCACAGATACGCAGTATTTT